Following are 20 T cell receptor beta chains from one sample sequenced in a study of shared clonotypes between healthy human individuals. Data came from immunoSEQ multiplex PCR; TCRdb stores just in-frame clones and leaves some out. Altogether about 2 million clones are present, 85% to 95% being singletons, with the ten largest covering 0.13%. The sample was naive CD4+ T cells sorted from blood. The subset here: CD45RA+ positively selected. All receptors come from a man aged 18 to 30 in good health.

This clone was recorded only once. V is TRBV7-9 and J is TRBJ2-1; D might be TRBD2 (6 bases). This CDR3 is 15 amino acids long. The V gene lost 5 bases and the J gene lost 3 bases, with 14 bases spanning the gap. Looked up from germline, CDR1 is SEHNR and CDR2 is FQNEAQ (reference sequence). The CDR3 reads CASSPMTSVYNEQFF. As DNA, the CDR3 is TGTGCCAGCAGCCCAATGACTAGTGTCTACAATGAGCAGTTCTTC.

The chain couples TRBV5-6 to TRBJ2-7; D is tentatively TRBD1 or TRBD2 (5 bases each). This CDR3 region has 13 residues. V was shortened by 4 bases and J by 2 bases, with 10 bases between the two germline ends. Germline V lookup: CDR1 SGHDT, CDR2 YYEEEE. CDR3 in amino acids: CASSRDGTYEQYF. For the CDR3, the DNA is TGTGCCAGCAGCCGGGACGGGACCTACGAGCAGTACTTC.

The chain is built from TRBV10-3 and TRBJ1-4; D not certain. This CDR3 is 15 amino acids long. Germline V CDR1 and CDR2: ENHRY, SYGVKD. V lost 2 bases and J 0 bases, leaving 7 bases between the germline ends. The CDR3 DNA reads TGTGCCATCAGTGAGAATGTTGCAACTAATGAAAAACTGTTTTTT. It yields the protein CAISENVATNEKLFF.

This clone showed up just once. The rearrangement joins TRBV13 to TRBJ2-7; D possibly uses TRBD1 or TRBD2 (5 bases each). CDR3 length: 14 amino acids. Germline loops: CDR1 PRHDT, CDR2 FYEKMQ (reference sequence). V lost 4 bases to trimming and J lost 0 bases, with 10 bases between them. CDR3 coding DNA: TGTGCCAGCAGCTCGGGACCGGGCTCCTACGAGCAGTACTTC. It translates to CASSSGPGSYEQYF.

Written as DNA, the CDR3 is TGTGCCAGCAGCTTATTGGAGGGAAGTGTGACAGATACGCAGTATTTT. Translation: CASSLLEGSVTDTQYF. The chain joins TRBV7-9 to TRBJ2-3; D might be TRBD2 (6 bases). Trimming took off 2 bases at V and 3 bases at J, with 15 bases between the two ends. The CDR3 totals 16 residues. Per the germline V gene, CDR1 is SEHNR and CDR2 is FQNEAQ (reference sequence).

The CDR3 loop reads CASSLTEGQGLYEQYF. CDR3 DNA: TGTGCCAGCAGCCTTACGGAGGGACAGGGGCTCTACGAGCAGTACTTC. This chain joins TRBV7-9 and TRBJ2-7; TRBD1 matches at 10 bases. The CDR3 is made up of 16 amino acids. Germline-derived CDR1 and CDR2 are SEHNR and FQNEAQ (reference sequence). The V gene end was trimmed by 5 bases and the J gene end by 3 bases; junction bases not matched to a gene: 10.

The chain recombines TRBV28 with TRBJ2-4; the D gene is possibly TRBD1 (5 bases). This CDR3 comprises 18 residues. Germline lookup yields CDR1 MDHEN and CDR2 SYDVKM. The ends were cut back, 3 bases at V and 0 bases at J, with 18 bases in the middle. CDR3 residues: CASSFGAAGLRAKNIQYF. CDR3 DNA: TGTGCCAGCAGTTTTGGGGCGGCAGGCCTTAGAGCCAAAAACATTCAGTACTTC.

The genes are TRBV7-9 and TRBJ2-1, with D uncertain. In germline, CDR1 is SEHNR, CDR2 FQNEAQ (reference sequence). The CDR3 spans 15 residues. The V end lost 1 base, the J end lost 6 bases, and 13 bases lay between the germline ends. CDR3 nucleotide sequence: TGTGCCAGCAGCTTAGATAGGTTCTCGGGCAATGAGCAGTTCTTC. Encoded protein: CASSLDRFSGNEQFF. Full variable domain (remainder filled in from reference TRBV7-9 and TRBJ2-1): DTGVSQNPRHKITKRGQNVTFRCDPISEHNRLYWYRQTLGQGPEFLTYFQNEAQLEKSRLLSDRFSAERPKGSFSTLEIQRTEQGDSAMYLCASSLDRFSGNEQFFGPGTRLTVL.

The gene calls are TRBV6-5 and TRBJ1-5; possible D gene TRBD1, 5 bases. V was trimmed by 7 bases and J by 7 bases, leaving 14 bases between them. Germline CDR1 is MNHEY and CDR2 is SVGAGI. The CDR3 spans 13 residues. CDR3 nucleotides: TGTGCCAGCAACCCGACAGTCGGCCAGCCCCAGCATTTT. Protein: CASNPTVGQPQHF.

The J gene is TRBJ2-5, the V gene TRBV5-1, with TRBD1 matching 10 bases. Germline lookup yields CDR1 SGHRS and CDR2 YFSETQ. V trimming: 3 bases; J trimming: 11 bases; junction bases outside the gene matches: 13. There are 15 residues in the CDR3. The CDR3 sequence: CASSSSGQGTGEQYF. The CDR3 bases are TGCGCCAGCAGCTCTTCGGGACAGGGGACCGGGGAGCAGTACTTC.

The CDR3, as DNA: TGTGCCAGCAGCTCAGACAGGACCTCCTACGAGCAGTACTTC. This gives the protein CASSSDRTSYEQYF. The rearrangement joins TRBV7-8 to TRBJ2-7, with D perhaps TRBD1 (6 bases). CDR1 is SGHVS, CDR2 FQNEAQ, per germline. CDR3 length: 14 residues. Trimming pared 4 bases from V and 0 bases from J, leaving 10 bases between.

This clone was recorded only once. The V call is TRBV19, the J call TRBJ2-2, with 12 bases matching TRBD1. The CDR3 sequence is 21 residues long. The J segment lost 0 bases and the V segment lost 1 base, leaving 12 bases of the junction unmatched. Germline V CDR1 and CDR2: LNHDA, SQIVND (reference sequence). The CDR3 loop reads CASSIGDRGPIKPSNTGELFF. CDR3 bases: TGTGCCAGTAGTATAGGGGACAGGGGGCCAATTAAGCCTTCGAACACCGGGGAGCTGTTTTTT.

The chain links TRBV2 to TRBJ1-2; tentative D call: TRBD1 (6 bases). Trimming took 3 bases from V and 6 from J, leaving 11 bases between them. CDR3 size: 13 residues. Germline V lookup: CDR1 SNHLY, CDR2 FYNNEI. As DNA, the CDR3 is TGTGCCAGCAGTGATGAGGGGGTCCATGGCTACACCTTC. It specifies CASSDEGVHGYTF.

This chain uses TRBV11-2 with TRBJ1-4, with TRBD1 as a possible D gene (5 bases). The CDR3 contains 15 residues. Trimming cost V 5 bases and J 1 base, with 11 bases left between them. Germline lookup yields CDR1 SGHAT and CDR2 FQNNGV. The CDR3 bases are TGTGCCAGCAGCCCGATTACAGGAACTAATGAAAAACTGTTTTTT. It codes for CASSPITGTNEKLFF. Drawing the rest from reference TRBV11-2 and TRBJ1-4, the complete variable domain is EAGVAQSPRYKIIEKRQSVAFWCNPISGHATLYWYQQILGQGPKLLIQFQNNGVVDDSQLPKDRFSAERLKGVDSTLKIQPAKLEDSAVYLCASSPITGTNEKLFFGSGTQLSVL.

V usage is TRBV30 and J usage is TRBJ1-6, with unresolved D. The CDR3 is 16 residues long. V shed 0 bases and J shed 8 bases, with 17 bases lying between them. Germline V gene sequence: CDR1 GTSNPN, CDR2 SVGIG (reference sequence). The CDR3 protein is CAWSVTRTMGHSPLHF. CDR3 DNA sequence: TGTGCCTGGAGTGTAACCCGGACGATGGGTCATTCACCCCTCCACTTT.

This clone came up once. This chain connects TRBV7-2 to TRBJ1-4; D is possibly TRBD1 (5 bases). Germline V gives CDR1 SGHTA, CDR2 FQGNSA. The CDR3 spans 15 residues. Between the trimmed V and J ends, which lost 4 bases and 5 bases, there was a span of 14 bases. Here the CDR3 reads CASSYNGGGNEKLFF. In nucleotides, the CDR3 is TGTGCCAGCAGCTATAATGGCGGGGGGAATGAAAAACTGTTTTTT.

The chain couples TRBV7-9 to TRBJ2-5; perhaps TRBD1 as D (6 bases). CDR3 length equals 15 residues. The germline V gene has CDR1 SEHNR and CDR2 FQNEAQ (reference sequence). V was clipped by 5 bases and J by 2 bases, with 15 bases between them. The CDR3 loop is CASSAQKQGQETQYF. CDR3 DNA sequence: TGTGCCAGCAGCGCTCAGAAACAGGGTCAAGAGACCCAGTACTTC.

In regard to this clone: This specimen includes other DNA sequences encoding the same CDR3. This chain joins TRBV27 and TRBJ1-5; the D is unclear. Looked up from germline, CDR1 is MNHEY and CDR2 is SMNVEV (reference sequence). V shed 3 bases and J shed 1 base, with 1 base lying between them. This CDR3 region has 12 residues. Here the CDR3 reads CASSFSNQPQHF. The CDR3 DNA is TGTGCCAGCAGTTTCAGCAATCAGCCCCAGCATTTT.

The CDR3 coding sequence is TGTGCCTGGAGTGTAAGTGGTTACAGGGGGCGCCCCGGAAATTCACCCCTCCACTTT. Translating it yields CAWSVSGYRGRPGNSPLHF. The genes are TRBV30 and TRBJ1-6; 9 bases match TRBD1. CDR1 GTSNPN and CDR2 SVGIG come from the germline V gene (reference sequence). J gave up 7 bases and V 0 bases, and 16 bases lay outside the gene matches. This CDR3 comprises 19 residues.

The genes are TRBV6-5 and TRBJ2-3; 9 bases fit TRBD2. Trimming took 0 bases from V and 1 from J; bases not matched to a gene: 2. Per the germline V gene, CDR1 is MNHEY and CDR2 is SVGAGI. There are 16 residues in the CDR3. The CDR3 reads CASSYSSGRRTDTQYF. As DNA, the CDR3 is TGTGCCAGCAGTTACTCTAGCGGGAGACGCACAGATACGCAGTATTTT.